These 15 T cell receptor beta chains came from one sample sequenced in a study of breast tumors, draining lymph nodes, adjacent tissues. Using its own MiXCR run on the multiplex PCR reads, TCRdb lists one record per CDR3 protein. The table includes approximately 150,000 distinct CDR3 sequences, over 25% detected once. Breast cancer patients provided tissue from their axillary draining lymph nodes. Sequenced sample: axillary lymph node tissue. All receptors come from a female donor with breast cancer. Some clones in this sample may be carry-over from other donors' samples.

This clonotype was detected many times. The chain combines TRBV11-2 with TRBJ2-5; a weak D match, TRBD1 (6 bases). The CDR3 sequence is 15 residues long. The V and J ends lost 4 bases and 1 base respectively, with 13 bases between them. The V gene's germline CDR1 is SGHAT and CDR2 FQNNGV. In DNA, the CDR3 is TGTGCCAGCAGCTCACACAGGGAATTCCAAGAGACCCAGTACTTC. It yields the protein CASSSHREFQETQYF.

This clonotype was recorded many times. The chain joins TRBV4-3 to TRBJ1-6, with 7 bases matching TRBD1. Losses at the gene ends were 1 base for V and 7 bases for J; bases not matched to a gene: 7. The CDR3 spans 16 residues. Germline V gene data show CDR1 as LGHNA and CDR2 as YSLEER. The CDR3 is CASSQVAGTANSPLHF. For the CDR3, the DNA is TGCGCCAGCAGCCAAGTTGCCGGGACAGCGAATTCACCCCTCCACTTT.

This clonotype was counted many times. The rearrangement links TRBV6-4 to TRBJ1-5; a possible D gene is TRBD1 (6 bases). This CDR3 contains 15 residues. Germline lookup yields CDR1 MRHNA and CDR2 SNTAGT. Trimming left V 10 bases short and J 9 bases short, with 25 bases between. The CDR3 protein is CAKTHRVSSGGPQHF. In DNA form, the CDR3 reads TGTGCCAAAACGCACAGGGTCAGTTCGGGAGGGCCCCAGCATTTT.

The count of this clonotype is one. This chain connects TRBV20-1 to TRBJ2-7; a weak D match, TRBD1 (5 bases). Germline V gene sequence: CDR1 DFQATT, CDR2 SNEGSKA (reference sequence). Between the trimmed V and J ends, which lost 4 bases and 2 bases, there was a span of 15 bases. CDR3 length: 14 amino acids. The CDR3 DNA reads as TGCAGTGCTAATCAGGCGACAGAGACCTACGAGCAGTACTTC. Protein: CSANQATETYEQYF.

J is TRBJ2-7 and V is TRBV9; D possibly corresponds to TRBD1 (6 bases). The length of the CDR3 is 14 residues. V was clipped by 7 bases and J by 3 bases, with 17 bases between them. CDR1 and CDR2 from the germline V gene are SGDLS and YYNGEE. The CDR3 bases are TGTGCCAGCGGTGAAGCGCGCAGGGGCTACGAGCAGTACGTC. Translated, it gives CASGEARRGYEQYV.

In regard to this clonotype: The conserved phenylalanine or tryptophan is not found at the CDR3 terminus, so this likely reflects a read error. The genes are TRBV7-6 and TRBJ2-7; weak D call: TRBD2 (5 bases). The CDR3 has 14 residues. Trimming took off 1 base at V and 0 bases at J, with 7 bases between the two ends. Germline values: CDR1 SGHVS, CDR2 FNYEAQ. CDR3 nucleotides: TGTGCCAGCAGCTTAGGGAGGACCTCCTACGAGCAGTACGCC. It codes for CASSLGRTSYEQYA.

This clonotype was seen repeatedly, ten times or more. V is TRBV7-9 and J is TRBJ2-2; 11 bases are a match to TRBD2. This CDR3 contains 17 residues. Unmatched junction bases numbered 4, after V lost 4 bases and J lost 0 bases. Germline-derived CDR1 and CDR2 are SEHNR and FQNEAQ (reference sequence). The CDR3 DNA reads TGTGCCAGCAGCTACGGACTAGCGGGCGCGAACACCGGGGAGCTGTTTTTT. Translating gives CASSYGLAGANTGELFF.

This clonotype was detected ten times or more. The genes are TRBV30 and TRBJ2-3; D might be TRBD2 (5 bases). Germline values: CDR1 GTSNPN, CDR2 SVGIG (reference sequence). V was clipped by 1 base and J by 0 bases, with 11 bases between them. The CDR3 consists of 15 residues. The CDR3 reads CAWSGGFVSTDTQYF. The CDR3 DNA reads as TGTGCCTGGAGTGGAGGGTTCGTAAGCACAGATACGCAGTATTTT.

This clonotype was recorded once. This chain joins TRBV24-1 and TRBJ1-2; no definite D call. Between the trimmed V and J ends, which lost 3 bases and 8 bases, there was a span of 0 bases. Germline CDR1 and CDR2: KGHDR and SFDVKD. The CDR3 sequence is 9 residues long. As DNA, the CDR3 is TGTGCCACCAGTGATGGCTACACCTTC. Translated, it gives CATSDGYTF.

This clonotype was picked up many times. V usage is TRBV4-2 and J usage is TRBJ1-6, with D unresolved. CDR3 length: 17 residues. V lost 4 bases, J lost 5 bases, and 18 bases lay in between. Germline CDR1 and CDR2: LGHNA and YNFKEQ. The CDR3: CASSRERRVTNNSPLHF. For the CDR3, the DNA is TGTGCCAGCAGCCGAGAGAGGAGGGTAACGAATAATTCACCCCTCCACTTT.

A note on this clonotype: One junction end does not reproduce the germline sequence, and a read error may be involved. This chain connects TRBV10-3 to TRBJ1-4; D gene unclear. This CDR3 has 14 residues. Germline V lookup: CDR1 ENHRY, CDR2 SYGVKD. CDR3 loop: CAINEKEETGKLFF. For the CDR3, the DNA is TGCGCCATCAATGAGAAGGAGGAAACGGGAAAACTGTTTTTT.

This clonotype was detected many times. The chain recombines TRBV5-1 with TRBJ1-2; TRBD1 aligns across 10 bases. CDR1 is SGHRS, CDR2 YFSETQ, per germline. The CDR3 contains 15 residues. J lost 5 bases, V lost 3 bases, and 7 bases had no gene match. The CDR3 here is CASSSMTGGRYGYTF. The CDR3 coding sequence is TGCGCCAGCAGCTCCATGACAGGGGGCAGGTATGGCTACACCTTC.

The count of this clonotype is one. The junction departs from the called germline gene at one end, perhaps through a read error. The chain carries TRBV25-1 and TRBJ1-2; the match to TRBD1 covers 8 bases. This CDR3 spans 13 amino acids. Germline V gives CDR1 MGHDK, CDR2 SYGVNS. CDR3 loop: CASSYGTGYGYAF. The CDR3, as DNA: TGTGCCAGCAGTTACGGGACAGGCTATGGCTACGCCTTC.

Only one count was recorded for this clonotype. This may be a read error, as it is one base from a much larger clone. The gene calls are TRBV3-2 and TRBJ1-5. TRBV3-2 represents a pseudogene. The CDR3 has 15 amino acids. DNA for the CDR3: TGTGCCAGCAGCGGAAAAAAAACTAACAATCAGCCCCGGCATTTT. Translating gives CASSGKKTNNQPRHF.

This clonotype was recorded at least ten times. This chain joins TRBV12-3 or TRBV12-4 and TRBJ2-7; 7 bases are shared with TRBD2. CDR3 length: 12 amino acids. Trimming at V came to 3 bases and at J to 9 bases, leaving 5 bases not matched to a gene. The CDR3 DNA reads TGTGCCAGCAGTTTTTCGGGGGGTGGGCAGTACTTC. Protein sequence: CASSFSGGGQYF.